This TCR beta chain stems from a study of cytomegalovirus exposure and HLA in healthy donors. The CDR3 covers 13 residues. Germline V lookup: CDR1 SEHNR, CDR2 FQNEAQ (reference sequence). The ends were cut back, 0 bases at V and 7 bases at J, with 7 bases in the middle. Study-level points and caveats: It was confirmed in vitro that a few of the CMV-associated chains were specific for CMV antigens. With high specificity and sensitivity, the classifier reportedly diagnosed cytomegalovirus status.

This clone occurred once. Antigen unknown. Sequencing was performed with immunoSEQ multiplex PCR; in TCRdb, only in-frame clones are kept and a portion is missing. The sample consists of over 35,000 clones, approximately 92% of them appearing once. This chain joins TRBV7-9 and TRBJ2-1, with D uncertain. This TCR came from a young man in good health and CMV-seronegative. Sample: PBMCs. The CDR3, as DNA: TGTGCCAGCAGCTTAGCGGAGTGGAATGAGCAGTTCTTC. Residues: CASSLAEWNEQFF.